This T cell receptor (beta chain) was captured in a study of blood T cell repertoires in COVID-19. Germline values: CDR1 MDHEN, CDR2 SYDVKM. This CDR3 is built from 13 residues. V lost 6 bases and J lost 9; bases outside the gene matches: 6. The count of this clone is one. In the original analysis: Amplification from reference gene primers served as the basis for estimated nucleated cell counts. TCRdb's table, derived via immunoSEQ multiplex PCR, lists solely in-frame clones and lacks some. The DNA gave D and trimming, while V, J and clone size come from that table. The table has about 180,000 clones, 80% to 90% seen once.

V and J are TRBV28 and TRBJ1-2; TRBD1 matches 11 bases. Sequencing was performed on peripheral blood. This clonotype was obtained from a man in his sixties with acute or convalescent COVID-19. The CDR3 reads CASRGTGGRSYTF. The CDR3 bases are TGTGCCAGCAGGGGGACAGGGGGTAGAAGCTACACCTTC.